This TCR beta chain was retrieved from a study of cytomegalovirus exposure and HLA in healthy donors. Study conclusions and caveats: It emerged from a later analysis that several of the most significant clusters appeared to be linked to common viral pathogens.

Concerning this clone itself: Its antigen is undetermined.

PCR was performed using 60 Vbeta and 13 Jbeta primers. The method was immunoSEQ multiplex PCR; TCRdb's version includes in-frame clones alone and lacks a portion of them. The profile covers some 120,000 clones, with 70% appearing a single time and 8.7% taken by the ten largest. CDR1 is LGHNA, CDR2 YNFKEQ, per germline. The CDR3 is 17 residues long. Trimming took off 2 bases at V and 8 bases at J, with 24 bases between the two ends. The sequenced sample consisted of PBMCs. The chain couples TRBV4-2 to TRBJ1-2; D ambiguous. The TCR comes from a man under 40 in good health and CMV-seropositive. The CDR3 DNA reads as TGTGCCAGCAGCCAATTGGTTCTAAGCCAGACCGCCGGGGGCTACACCTTC. This translates into CASSQLVLSQTAGGYTF.